The sequence of this T cell receptor (beta chain) was determined in a study of blood T cell repertoires in COVID-19. Across the study: Sample material is recorded as cDNA or gDNA derived from T cells, B-cell-depleted T cells, or PBMCs.

Authors' processing steps: Counts of nucleated cells, estimated from reference gene primer amplification, were obtained. Profiling relied on immunoSEQ multiplex PCR, and the TCRdb table lists in-frame clones only, not all of them. For V, J and clone size, that table is used; D and trimming come from the DNA. The table shows approximately 60,000 clones, with approximately 90% occurring only once. This CDR3 has 17 amino acids. CDR1 is LNHNV, CDR2 YYDKDF, per germline (reference sequence). V shed 0 bases, J shed 0 bases, and the junction held 5 bases outside the gene matches. The TCR originated in a man aged 50 to 59 with active COVID-19. Sequencing was carried out using peripheral blood. This rearrangement joins TRBV15 to TRBJ1-5; 7 nucleotides align to TRBD1. CDR3 in amino acids: CATSRDGDSYSNQPQHF. In nucleotides, the CDR3 is TGTGCCACCAGCAGAGATGGGGACAGTTATAGCAATCAGCCCCAGCATTTT.